This T cell receptor (beta chain) was sequenced during a study of tumor-infiltrating lymphocytes in primary liver carcinoma. Whole-study context: These patients were men and women whose ages were 30 to 69 years.

Findings and caveats of the study: Tumor region pairs overlapped more than did tumor-adjacent and tumor-blood pairs. The top-250-clone fraction was significantly higher in tumors than in blood (p = 0.039).

Starting material of 500 ng total RNA yielded TCR beta cDNA via a constant-region primer. Amplification in three nested multiplex PCR rounds with slightly modified ARM-PCR gave rise to TCR beta libraries. Amplification in the first two PCR rounds was performed using TRBV1-TRBV30 forward primers and a C-beta reverse primer for about 10 cycles each. One entry per CDR3 protein, called by TCRdb with MiXCR from the multiplex PCR reads. Among about 120,000 distinct CDR3 sequences listed, 50% to 70% were seen once. This CDR3 is 16 amino acids long. CDR1 and CDR2 (germline): MDHEN, SYDVKM. With 8 bases removed from V and 4 bases from J, the gap between germline ends came to 20 bases. From approximately 20-30 mg of unsorted bulk tissue, DNA and RNA were co-extracted together. The study found over 90% viable tumor cells in every tumor sample. As regards this clonotype: Antigen: not known.

The specimen sequenced was liver tumor tissue from sampling region 1. Subset given: tumor region T1, superior pole. The clonotype comes from a woman aged 55-75 years with primary liver carcinoma and hepatitis B virus infection. The chain joins TRBV28 to TRBJ1-4; D gene unclear. CDR3 in DNA: TGTGCCAGCGGTCAGTTGATGGTGGGGTATAATGAAAAACTGTTTTTT. Residues: CASGQLMVGYNEKLFF. Together with reference TRBV28 and TRBJ1-4, the CDR3 gives the full variable domain: DVKVTQSSRYLVKRTGEKVFLECVQDMDHENMFWYRQDPGLGLRLIYFSYDVKMKEKGDIPEGYSVSREKKERFSLILESASTNQTSMYLCASGQLMVGYNEKLFFGSGTQLSVL.